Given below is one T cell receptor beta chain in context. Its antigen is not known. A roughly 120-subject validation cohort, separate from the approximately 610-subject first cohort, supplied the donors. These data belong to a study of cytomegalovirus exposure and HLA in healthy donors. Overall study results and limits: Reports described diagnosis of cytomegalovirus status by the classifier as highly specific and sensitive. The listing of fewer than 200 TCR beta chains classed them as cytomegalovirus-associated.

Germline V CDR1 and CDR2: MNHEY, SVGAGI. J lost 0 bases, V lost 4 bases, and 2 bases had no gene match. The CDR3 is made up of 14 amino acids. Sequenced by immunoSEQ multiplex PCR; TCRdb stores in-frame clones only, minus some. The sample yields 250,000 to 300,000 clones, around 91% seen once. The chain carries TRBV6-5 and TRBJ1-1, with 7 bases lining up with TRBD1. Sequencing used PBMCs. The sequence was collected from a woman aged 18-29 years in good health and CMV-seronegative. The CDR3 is CASSWDSLNTEAFF. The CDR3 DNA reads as TGTGCCAGCAGTTGGGACAGCCTGAACACTGAAGCTTTCTTT.